This T cell receptor beta chain was identified during a study of T cells in Graves' hyperthyroidism and ophthalmopathy (dated by TCRdb to between 2018 and 2021). As for the study more broadly: To identify TCR V-J signatures that set the groups apart, the researchers used a discovery cohort of more than 95 patients, made up of fewer than 50 with Graves' ophthalmopathy and about 55 with stable Graves' hyperthyroidism. According to the paper, TCR Vbeta CDR3 sequencing was carried out on over 130 peripheral blood samples, which came from 40 to 45 ophthalmopathy, fewer than 80 hyperthyroidism and roughly 17 progressor patients. Whether ophthalmopathy could be predicted prospectively was tested in an independent validation cohort made up of 18 to 20 hyperthyroidism patients plus 17 patients who later progressed to ophthalmopathy. In six Graves' hyperthyroidism patients, the study also compared T-cell repertoires from thyroid tissue with T-cell repertoires from blood. After sampling, hyperthyroidism patients received methimazole starting at 30 mg daily, and ophthalmopathy patients received high-dose intravenous methylprednisolone. For training and testing, the 100 or so patients in the discovery cohort were randomly divided in a 7:3 ratio.

Comments on this clonotype: Its antigen remains unidentified. Base qualities are not recorded, but no much larger clone differs from it by a single base.

Including cysteine and phenylalanine, the CDR3 has 14 amino acids. CDR3 DNA only is kept here, 42 bases in frame from base 1. Trimming removed 9 bases from V and 5 bases from J, leaving 16 bases between the germline ends. Via the germline V gene, CDR1 is SNHLY and CDR2 FYNNEI. Any patient with an uncontrolled infection, another autoimmune disease, pregnancy or lactation was excluded. Diagnoses were based on clinical symptoms, serum thyroxine and TRAb, thyroid ultrasound and orbital computed tomography. Total RNA was extracted using Trizol reagent, and RNA quality was assessed on an Agilent 2100 Bioanalyzer. TCR beta CDR3 regions were amplified from RNA transcripts. The TCR CDR3 was subjected to a first round of RT-PCR using the HTBI primer set and the Qiagen OneStep RT-PCR kit. Libraries were constructed in a second round of multiplex PCR, after which size selection and purification were performed. Paired-end sequencing of the libraries was performed with 100 bp reads on an Illumina HiSeq2000. As for how the authors treated the data: SOAPnuke was used to process the raw data, removing reads that contained adapters or uncalled bases, had a mean Phred below 15, or lacked an exact match to the constant primer or identifier. COPE v1.2.5 was used to merge the high-quality paired reads, and each unique nucleotide sequence was defined as a clonotype. MiTCR v1.1 was used to align the clonotypes against IMGT TRBV, TRBD and TRBJ reference segments. Analysis was restricted to V-J combinations with a frequency above 0.0001, which covered 98% to 99.2% of repertoires. The TCS score was defined as the ratio of F50 (clonal expansion) to E x V (chaos), calculated using BLOSUM62-based TCRdist between CDR3 peptides within each V-J. Welch's t-statistics and random forest reduced roughly 500 V-J features to roughly 13, which were used in a naive Bayes classifier (R e1071). The similarity between thyroid and blood repertoires was quantified using the Morisita-Horn index. TCRdb redid the processing of the public reads, applying fastp at Q25 and MiXCR, and retained in-frame beta chains. Entries that share a CDR3 protein sequence are merged under the most common genes and DNA. These V and J calls originate from TCRdb's pipeline instead of the authors' own analysis. The sample contains over 650,000 distinct CDR3 sequences, just under 45% of them found a single time. The ten largest clonotypes hold more than 7% of the sample.

The study at large found these results: A model built on a 13 V-J signature distinguished ophthalmopathy from stable hyperthyroidism, reaching around 87% sensitivity and around 81% specificity in cross-validation and 80%/75% in testing. Most expanded thyroid clonotypes (frequency above 0.001) were also detected in blood, a finding suggesting that blood repertoires may reflect thyroid immune responses. Sample size was not statistically predetermined, and blinding of investigators to group allocation was not performed. In validation, progression to ophthalmopathy was predicted by the model with roughly 71% sensitivity and under 85% specificity, a median of around 5.9 months before onset.

Specimen: peripheral blood or thyroid tissue (not recorded which). This clonotype was sampled from an adult man with Graves' disease, either hyperthyroidism or ophthalmopathy (not recorded which). The rearranged chain carries TRBV2 and TRBJ2-2; D gene: possibly TRBD1, on 6 matching bases. For the CDR3, the sequence is CASTTGLRTGELFF. The sequenced DNA is TGTGCCAGTACAACAGGGTTGAGGACCGGGGAGCTGTTTTTT.